These T cell receptor beta chains were read from a single sample in a study of OX40 agonist ivuxolimab in advanced cancers. Clones were sequenced by immunoSEQ multiplex PCR, and TCRdb holds only the in-frame ones, with some missing. The sample lists roughly 100,000 clones, 92% occurring once. Source: CD4+ or CD8+ T cells sorted from blood, taken in a trial of the OX40 agonist ivuxolimab. The receptors derive from an adult with an advanced solid tumor such as melanoma, head and neck, liver or kidney cancer. Each CDR3 is given with its conserved first and last residue. Each record gives: clone size, V gene, J gene, D gene, CDR3 protein, CDR3 DNA. A D gene is named only where the DNA matches it firmly. Size tells how often a clone was seen (once, few, many) or the class of an expanded clone, and some rows leave it out.

abundance: .; v_gene: TRBV19; j_gene: TRBJ2-3; d_gene: TRBD2; CDR3aa: CASSIGVAGSDTQYF; CDR3nt: TGTGCCAGTAGTATCGGGGTAGCGGGGTCGGATACGCAGTATTTT
abundance: .; v_gene: TRBV4-3; j_gene: TRBJ2-7; d_gene: .; CDR3aa: CASSQIMVSYEQYF; CDR3nt: TGCGCCAGCAGCCAAATAATGGTTTCCTACGAGCAGTACTTC
abundance: once; v_gene: TRBV5-4; j_gene: TRBJ2-5; d_gene: .; CDR3aa: CASSSYESETQYF; CDR3nt: TGTGCCAGCAGCTCGTATGAGTCGGAGACCCAGTACTTC
abundance: .; v_gene: TRBV9; j_gene: TRBJ1-2; d_gene: .; CDR3aa: CASSVEANYGYTF; CDR3nt: TGTGCCAGCAGCGTAGAGGCTAACTATGGCTACACCTTC
abundance: once; v_gene: TRBV13; j_gene: TRBJ1-3; d_gene: TRBD1; CDR3aa: CASSSWTGEGGDRNTIYF; CDR3nt: TGTGCCAGCAGCTCCTGGACAGGGGAAGGGGGAGATAGGAACACCATATATTTT
abundance: .; v_gene: TRBV10-3; j_gene: TRBJ1-5; d_gene: .; CDR3aa: CAISEIGPGNQPQHF; CDR3nt: TGTGCCATCAGTGAGATAGGCCCTGGGAATCAGCCCCAGCATTTT
abundance: .; v_gene: TRBV27; j_gene: TRBJ2-7; d_gene: .; CDR3aa: CASSLSSLHEQYF; CDR3nt: TGTGCCAGCAGTTTATCCAGTCTTCACGAGCAGTACTTC
abundance: .; v_gene: TRBV9; j_gene: TRBJ2-6; d_gene: .; CDR3aa: CASSVGGKPVLSGANVLTF; CDR3nt: TGTGCCAGCAGCGTAGGGGGAAAACCGGTGCTCTCTGGGGCCAACGTCCTGACTTTC
abundance: .; v_gene: TRBV6-1; j_gene: TRBJ1-6; d_gene: .; CDR3aa: CASSELDKNSPLHF; CDR3nt: TGTGCCAGCAGTGAACTGGACAAGAATTCACCCCTCCACTTT
abundance: .; v_gene: TRBV6-6; j_gene: TRBJ2-7; d_gene: TRBD1; CDR3aa: CASSSAPWTGEEQYF; CDR3nt: TGTGCCAGCAGTTCCGCCCCTTGGACAGGGGAAGAGCAGTACTTC
abundance: .; v_gene: TRBV30; j_gene: TRBJ2-2; d_gene: .; CDR3aa: CAWSVGGTGELFF; CDR3nt: TGTGCCTGGAGTGTGGGGGGCACCGGGGAGCTGTTTTTT
abundance: .; v_gene: TRBV19; j_gene: TRBJ2-7; d_gene: TRBD1; CDR3aa: CASSTRTGAYEQYF; CDR3nt: TGTGCCAGTAGTACCAGGACAGGGGCCTACGAGCAGTACTTC
abundance: .; v_gene: TRBV6-5; j_gene: TRBJ2-2; d_gene: .; CDR3aa: CASSPLGGGLFF; CDR3nt: TGTGCCAGCAGCCCTCTCGGGGGAGGGCTGTTTTTT
abundance: .; v_gene: TRBV27; j_gene: TRBJ1-2; d_gene: .; CDR3aa: CASSLTRSLSNYGYTF; CDR3nt: TGTGCCAGCAGTTTAACCCGGAGCCTATCTAACTATGGCTACACCTTC
abundance: .; v_gene: TRBV6-5; j_gene: TRBJ1-1; d_gene: .; CDR3aa: CASSPYQRNTEAFF; CDR3nt: TGTGCCAGCAGCCCCTACCAAAGGAACACTGAAGCTTTCTTT
abundance: few; v_gene: TRBV27; j_gene: TRBJ1-2; d_gene: TRBD1; CDR3aa: CASSPGQGSSYGYTF; CDR3nt: TGTGCCAGCAGTCCTGGACAGGGCAGTAGCTATGGCTACACCTTC
abundance: once; v_gene: TRBV5-4; j_gene: TRBJ1-2; d_gene: TRBD1; CDR3aa: CASSPGQGAAIHFDGYTF; CDR3nt: TGTGCCAGCAGCCCGGGACAGGGGGCGGCTATCCATTTCGATGGCTACACCTTC
abundance: .; v_gene: TRBV5-6; j_gene: TRBJ2-3; d_gene: .; CDR3aa: CASSGRADTQYF; CDR3nt: TGTGCCAGCAGCGGAAGAGCAGATACGCAGTATTTT
abundance: .; v_gene: TRBV6-1; j_gene: TRBJ2-3; d_gene: .; CDR3aa: CASSDITGSRPTDTQYF; CDR3nt: TGTGCCAGCAGTGATATTACGGGCTCCCGGCCCACAGATACGCAGTATTTT
abundance: .; v_gene: TRBV4-3; j_gene: TRBJ2-7; d_gene: .; CDR3aa: CASSQGSYEQYF; CDR3nt: TGCGCCAGCAGCCAGGGTTCCTACGAGCAGTACTTC
abundance: .; v_gene: TRBV9; j_gene: TRBJ2-2; d_gene: .; CDR3aa: CASSTGRWLFF; CDR3nt: TGTGCCAGTTCTACAGGGAGGTGGCTGTTTTTT
abundance: .; v_gene: TRBV9; j_gene: TRBJ2-5; d_gene: TRBD2; CDR3aa: CASSAGDYDQETQYF; CDR3nt: TGTGCCAGCAGCGCTGGGGACTACGATCAAGAGACCCAGTACTTC
abundance: .; v_gene: TRBV13; j_gene: TRBJ2-7; d_gene: .; CDR3aa: CASSPHTSGYEQYF; CDR3nt: TGTGCCAGCAGCCCCCACACCTCGGGGTACGAGCAGTACTTC